These T cell receptor beta chains were read from a single sample in a study of radiotherapy plus CTLA-4 blockade in lung cancer. The table came from immunoSEQ multiplex PCR; TCRdb's copy has only in-frame clones and leaves some out. The sample records 57,000 or so clones, around 77% being singletons. Sequencing used peripheral blood, obtained from a patient treated with radiotherapy plus ipilimumab. The source is a human donor with non-small cell lung cancer who had a complete response to radiotherapy plus ipilimumab. CDR3s include the opening cysteine and the closing phenylalanine or tryptophan. A D gene is named only where the DNA matches it firmly. Size tells how often a clone was seen (once, few, many) or the class of an expanded clone, and some rows leave it out.

J gene: TRBJ2-7; clone size: .; D gene: TRBD1; V gene: TRBV6-6; CDR3 DNA: TGTGCCAGCAGTCGGGACAGGGACTACGAGCAGTACTTC; CDR3 protein: CASSRDRDYEQYF
J gene: TRBJ2-1; clone size: few; D gene: TRBD2; V gene: TRBV7-2; CDR3 DNA: TGTGCCAGCAGCTTAGGGGGTAGCGGGGCATACAATGAGCAGTTCTTC; CDR3 protein: CASSLGGSGAYNEQFF
J gene: TRBJ1-2; clone size: few; D gene: TRBD1; V gene: TRBV19; CDR3 DNA: TGTGCCAGTAGTAAACAGGGGGCTCTTACCTATGGCTACACCTTC; CDR3 protein: CASSKQGALTYGYTF
J gene: TRBJ2-3; clone size: .; D gene: .; V gene: TRBV4-1; CDR3 DNA: TGCGCCAGCAGCCAAGTACCCGGCTATACGCAGTATTTT; CDR3 protein: CASSQVPGYTQYF
J gene: TRBJ2-3; clone size: once; D gene: .; V gene: TRBV9; CDR3 DNA: TGTGCCAGCGCCGTAGAAGGGGGTAGCACAGATACGCAGTATTTT; CDR3 protein: CASAVEGGSTDTQYF
J gene: TRBJ2-3; clone size: .; D gene: .; V gene: TRBV6-5; CDR3 DNA: TGTGCCAGCGACCTGGGGGGGCGTGGGCATACGCAGTATTTT; CDR3 protein: CASDLGGRGHTQYF
J gene: TRBJ1-2; clone size: .; D gene: TRBD1; V gene: TRBV5-1; CDR3 DNA: TGCGCCAGCAGCCGCCGATTGGGACAGGGATCCTATGGCTACACCTTC; CDR3 protein: CASSRRLGQGSYGYTF
J gene: TRBJ2-1; clone size: .; D gene: TRBD2; V gene: TRBV5-6; CDR3 DNA: TGTGCCAGCAGACTCCTAGCGGGGGTAACAAATGAGCAGTTCTTC; CDR3 protein: CASRLLAGVTNEQFF
J gene: TRBJ2-7; clone size: few; D gene: TRBD1; V gene: TRBV6-1; CDR3 DNA: TGTGCCAGCAGTGGCCCCGGACAGGGGAAGGTGCAGTACTTC; CDR3 protein: CASSGPGQGKVQYF
J gene: TRBJ2-3; clone size: .; D gene: TRBD1; V gene: TRBV11-2; CDR3 DNA: TGTGCCAGCAGGGGACAGGGCACAGATACGCAGTATTTT; CDR3 protein: CASRGQGTDTQYF
J gene: TRBJ2-3; clone size: .; D gene: .; V gene: TRBV29-1; CDR3 DNA: TGCAGCGTTGAGAGTGGCACAGATACGCAGTATTTT; CDR3 protein: CSVESGTDTQYF